This T cell receptor (beta chain) was identified in a study of Ad26.COV2.S vaccination and SARS-CoV-2 variants. Across the study: Intramuscular Ad26.COV2.S at 5x10^10 or 1x10^11 viral particles.

Points from the study as a whole: Compared with placebo recipients, vaccine recipients had higher spike-specific TCR breadth. Measurements of TCR breadth and depth may have given underestimates of the total T cell responses.

Method: immunoSEQ multiplex PCR; TCRdb's copy keeps in-frame clones and lacks some. The table includes 400,000 to 450,000 clones, about 90% detected once. Trimming shortened V by 7 bases and J by 8 bases, and 17 bases separated the two germline ends. The germline gives CDR1 LNHDA, CDR2 SQIVND (reference sequence). This CDR3 is built from 13 residues. About this clone itself: Its antigen remains unidentified.

Treatment denoted: some 20 received Ad26.COV2.S at low or high dose, single or two shots; roughly five received placebo; per-sample allocation not given. Samples analyzed were those drawn on day 63 after the first vaccine or placebo injection. The administered vaccine (an Ad26 vector) expressed Wuhan-strain SARS-CoV-2 spike. Sequencing was performed on peripheral blood, taken in a trial of Ad26.COV2.S vaccine versus placebo. The chain is built from TRBV19 and TRBJ1-2, with D possibly being TRBD1 (5 bases). This clonotype was sampled from a person between 18 and 65 years old who received the Ad26.COV2.S COVID-19 vaccine or a placebo. The CDR3 spells CASTWGRLGGYTF. CDR3 coding DNA: TGTGCCAGTACCTGGGGCAGGTTGGGCGGCTACACCTTC.